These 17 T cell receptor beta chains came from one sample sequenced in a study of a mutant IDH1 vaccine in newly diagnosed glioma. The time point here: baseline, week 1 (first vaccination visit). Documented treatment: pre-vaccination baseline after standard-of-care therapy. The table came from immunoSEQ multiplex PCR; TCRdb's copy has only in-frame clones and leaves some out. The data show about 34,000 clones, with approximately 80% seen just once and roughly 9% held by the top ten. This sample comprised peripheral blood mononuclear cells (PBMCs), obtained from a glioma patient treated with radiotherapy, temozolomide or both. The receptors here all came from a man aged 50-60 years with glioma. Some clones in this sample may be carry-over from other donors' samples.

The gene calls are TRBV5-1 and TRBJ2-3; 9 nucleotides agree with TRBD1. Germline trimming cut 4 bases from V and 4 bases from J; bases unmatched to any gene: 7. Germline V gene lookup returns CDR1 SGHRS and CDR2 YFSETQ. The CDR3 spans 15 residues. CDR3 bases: TGCGCCAGCAGCCGTGGGACAGGGAGTGCAGATACGCAGTATTTT. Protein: CASSRGTGSADTQYF. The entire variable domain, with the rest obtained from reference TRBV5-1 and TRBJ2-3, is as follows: KAGVTQTPRYLIKTRGQQVTLSCSPISGHRSVSWYQQTPGQGLQFLFEYFSETQRNKGNFPGRFSGRQFSNSRSEMNVSTLELGDSALYLCASSRGTGSADTQYFGPGTRLTVL.

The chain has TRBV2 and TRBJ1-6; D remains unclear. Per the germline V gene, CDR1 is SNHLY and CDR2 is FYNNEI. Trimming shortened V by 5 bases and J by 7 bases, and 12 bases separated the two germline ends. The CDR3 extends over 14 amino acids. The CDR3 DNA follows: TGTGCCAGCAGTCCTGGGGAGTGGAATTCACCCCTCCACTTT. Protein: CASSPGEWNSPLHF.

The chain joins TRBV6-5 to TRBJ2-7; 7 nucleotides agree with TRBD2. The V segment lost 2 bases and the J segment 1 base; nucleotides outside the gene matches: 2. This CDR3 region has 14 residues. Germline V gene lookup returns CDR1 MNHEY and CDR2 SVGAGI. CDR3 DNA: TGTGCCAGCAGTTACGGGGGGGGATCCTACGAGCAGTACTTC. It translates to CASSYGGGSYEQYF.

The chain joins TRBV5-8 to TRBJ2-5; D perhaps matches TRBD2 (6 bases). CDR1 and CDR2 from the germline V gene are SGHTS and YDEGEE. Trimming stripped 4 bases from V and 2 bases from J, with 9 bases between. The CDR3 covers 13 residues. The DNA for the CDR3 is TGTGCCAGCAGCCTCGGAGGGCAAGAGACCCAGTACTTC. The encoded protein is CASSLGGQETQYF.

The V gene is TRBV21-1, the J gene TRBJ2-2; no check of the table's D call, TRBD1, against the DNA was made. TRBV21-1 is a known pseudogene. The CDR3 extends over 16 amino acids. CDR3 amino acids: CASSKVTVANTGELFF. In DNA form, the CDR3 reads TGTGCCAGCAGCAAAGTGACAGTCGCGAACACCGGGGAGCTGTTTTTT.

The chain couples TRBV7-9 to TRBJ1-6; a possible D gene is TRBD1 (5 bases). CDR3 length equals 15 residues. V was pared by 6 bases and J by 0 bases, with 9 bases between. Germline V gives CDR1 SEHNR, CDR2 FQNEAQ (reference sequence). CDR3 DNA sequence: TGTGCCAGCAGTAGACAGAGCTCCTATAATTCACCCCTCCACTTT. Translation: CASSRQSSYNSPLHF. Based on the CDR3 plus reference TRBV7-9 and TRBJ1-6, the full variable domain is DTGVSQNPRHKITKRGQNVTFRCDPISEHNRLYWYRQTLGQGPEFLTYFQNEAQLEKSRLLSDRFSAERPKGSFSTLEIQRTEQGDSAMYLCASSRQSSYNSPLHFGNGTRLTVT.

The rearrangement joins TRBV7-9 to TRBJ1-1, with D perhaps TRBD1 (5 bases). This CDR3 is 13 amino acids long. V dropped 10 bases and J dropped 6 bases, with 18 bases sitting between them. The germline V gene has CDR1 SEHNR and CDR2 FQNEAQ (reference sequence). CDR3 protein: CATSWGESPEAFF. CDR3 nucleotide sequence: TGTGCCACCTCGTGGGGGGAGAGCCCTGAAGCTTTCTTT. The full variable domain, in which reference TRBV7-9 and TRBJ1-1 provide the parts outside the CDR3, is DTGVSQNPRHKITKRGQNVTFRCDPISEHNRLYWYRQTLGQGPEFLTYFQNEAQLEKSRLLSDRFSAERPKGSFSTLEIQRTEQGDSAMYLCATSWGESPEAFFGQGTRLTVV.

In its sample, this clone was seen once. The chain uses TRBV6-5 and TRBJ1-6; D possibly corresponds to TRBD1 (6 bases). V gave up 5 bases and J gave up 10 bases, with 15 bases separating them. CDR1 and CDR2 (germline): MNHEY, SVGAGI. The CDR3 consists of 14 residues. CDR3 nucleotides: TGTGCCAGCAGTGACAGGTGGACTGGCTCACCCCTCCACTTT. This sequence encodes CASSDRWTGSPLHF.

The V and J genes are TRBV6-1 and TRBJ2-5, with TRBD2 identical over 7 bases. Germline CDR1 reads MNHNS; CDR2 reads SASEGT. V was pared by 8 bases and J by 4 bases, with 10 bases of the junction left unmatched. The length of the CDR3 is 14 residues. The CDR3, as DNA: TGTGCCAGCTCTACCCTGGGGGGGAGAGAGACCCAGTACTTC. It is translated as CASSTLGGRETQYF.

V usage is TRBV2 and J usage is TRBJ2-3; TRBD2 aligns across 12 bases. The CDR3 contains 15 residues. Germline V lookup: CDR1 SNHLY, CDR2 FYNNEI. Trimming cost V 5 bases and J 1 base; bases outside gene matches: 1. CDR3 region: CASSRLAGGTDTQYF. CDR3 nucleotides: TGTGCCAGCAGTCGACTAGCGGGGGGCACAGATACGCAGTATTTT.

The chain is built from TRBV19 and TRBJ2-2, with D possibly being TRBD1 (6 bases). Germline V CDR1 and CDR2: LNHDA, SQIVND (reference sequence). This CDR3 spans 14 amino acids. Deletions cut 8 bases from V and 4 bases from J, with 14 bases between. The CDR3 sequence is CASEQGWSTGELFF. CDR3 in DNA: TGTGCCAGTGAACAGGGTTGGAGCACCGGGGAGCTGTTTTTT.

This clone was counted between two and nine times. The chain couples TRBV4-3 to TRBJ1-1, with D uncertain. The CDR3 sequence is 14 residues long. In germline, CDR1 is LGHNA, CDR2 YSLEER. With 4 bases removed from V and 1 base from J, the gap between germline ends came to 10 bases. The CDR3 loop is CASSPGKRNTEAFF. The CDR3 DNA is TGCGCCAGCAGCCCGGGGAAGAGGAACACTGAAGCTTTCTTT.

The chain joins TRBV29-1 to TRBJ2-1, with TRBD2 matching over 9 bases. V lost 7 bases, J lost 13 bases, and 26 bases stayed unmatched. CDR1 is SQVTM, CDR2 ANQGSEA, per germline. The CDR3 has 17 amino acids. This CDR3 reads CSAEGHKREAIRAVQFF. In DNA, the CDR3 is TGCAGCGCGGAGGGGCACAAGCGGGAGGCAATTCGCGCTGTTCAGTTCTTC.

The CDR3 sequence: CASSEDENIQYF. The CDR3 nucleotides are TGTGCCAGCAGTGAAGACGAAAACATTCAGTACTTC. The chain combines TRBV6-1 with TRBJ2-4, with D hard to call. CDR1 is MNHNS and CDR2 is SASEGT in the germline V gene. V gave up 1 base and J gave up 5 bases, with 3 bases separating them. The CDR3 totals 12 residues.

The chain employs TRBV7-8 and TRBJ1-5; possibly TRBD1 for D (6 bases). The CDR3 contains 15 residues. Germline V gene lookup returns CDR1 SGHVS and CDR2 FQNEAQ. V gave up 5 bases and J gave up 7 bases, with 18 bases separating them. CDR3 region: CASSPGQGGGQPQHF. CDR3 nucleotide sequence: TGTGCCAGCAGCCCCGGACAAGGGGGAGGACAGCCCCAGCATTTT.

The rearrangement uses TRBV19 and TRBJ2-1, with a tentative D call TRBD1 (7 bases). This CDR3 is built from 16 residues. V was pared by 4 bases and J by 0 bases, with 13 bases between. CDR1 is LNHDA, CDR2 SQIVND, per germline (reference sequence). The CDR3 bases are TGTGCCAGTAGTAGGGGGGACAGCCTCTCCTACAATGAGCAGTTCTTC. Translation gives CASSRGDSLSYNEQFF.

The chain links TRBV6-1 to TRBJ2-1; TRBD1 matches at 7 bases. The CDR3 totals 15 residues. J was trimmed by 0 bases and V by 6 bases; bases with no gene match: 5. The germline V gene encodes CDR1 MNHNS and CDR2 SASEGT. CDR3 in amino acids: CASRDRTSSYNEQFF. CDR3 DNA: TGTGCCAGCAGGGACAGGACAAGCTCCTACAATGAGCAGTTCTTC.